The subject of this entry is one T cell receptor (beta chain). The antigen is not known. Here immunoSEQ multiplex PCR was the method, and the copy in TCRdb shows in-frame clones only, minus some. The table lists roughly 500,000 clones, roughly 77% of them singletons. This specimen belongs to a study of shared clonotypes between healthy human individuals. On the study more broadly: In total, the donors were a couple of women and a few men aged 18 to 49. Study conclusions and caveats: The low donor count limited represented genetic and exposure-history diversity.

The sequenced material came from PBMCs. The sequence was collected from a woman aged 40 to 49 in good health. Some clones in this sample may be carry-over from other donors' samples.

CDR3 residues: CASSVGRRGSYEQYF. Here the CDR3 DNA reads TGTGCCAGCAGTGTTGGCAGGAGGGGATCCTACGAGCAGTACTTC. The chain employs TRBV2 and TRBJ2-7; the D gene is possibly TRBD2 (6 bases). The CDR3 has 15 residues. The germline gives CDR1 SNHLY, CDR2 FYNNEI. V was pared by 4 bases and J by 1 base, with 14 bases between.